A selection of T cell receptor beta chains follows, all from one sample in a study of blood T cell repertoires in COVID-19. Generated by immunoSEQ multiplex PCR, the TCRdb table keeps only in-frame clones and is missing some. The sample shows around 160,000 clones, roughly 93% of them seen only once. Sample: peripheral blood. Receptors were obtained from a man aged 18 to 30 with acute or convalescent COVID-19. CDR3s include the opening cysteine and the closing phenylalanine or tryptophan. D genes are given only for firm matches. Part of the rows lack a size; the others show once, few, many or a class for expanded clones.

cdr3_aa cdr3_nt d_call clone_size j_call v_call
CASKADRTGELFF TGTGCCAGCAAGGCCGACAGGACCGGGGAGCTGTTTTTT . few TRBJ2-2 TRBV6-5
CASSSPSGEETQYF TGCGCCAGCAGCTCCCCCTCAGGGGAAGAGACCCAGTACTTC . . TRBJ2-5 TRBV5-1
CASSFRRENSPLHF TGTGCCAGCAGCTTTCGTCGCGAGAATTCACCCCTCCACTTT . . TRBJ1-6 TRBV5-4
CAISEPRGYTF TGTGCCATCAGTGAGCCCCGGGGCTACACCTTC . . TRBJ1-2 TRBV10-3
CASSYIRDRGLYEQYF TGCGCCAGCAGTTATATCCGGGACAGGGGCCTCTACGAGCAGTACTTC TRBD1 few TRBJ2-7 TRBV10-1
CASSIFGEGSYEQYF TGTGCCAGCAGTATTTTTGGGGAGGGCTCCTACGAGCAGTACTTC TRBD2 few TRBJ2-7 TRBV27
CASSLRSATEAFF TGTGCCAGCAGCCTCCGGTCCGCCACTGAAGCTTTCTTT . . TRBJ1-1 TRBV12-3/TRBV12-4
CASSGTGDNGYTF TGCGCCAGCAGCGGGACAGGGGATAATGGCTACACCTTC TRBD1 once TRBJ1-2 TRBV5-1
CASSWTQSYDGYTF TGTGCCAGCAGCTGGACACAAAGCTATGATGGCTACACCTTC . . TRBJ1-2 TRBV5-5
CASSYSTGFYEQYF TGTGCCAGCAGTTACTCGACTGGATTTTACGAGCAGTACTTC . . TRBJ2-7 TRBV6-5
CASSFFGGWNTGELFF TGTGCCAGCAGCTTTTTTGGGGGCTGGAATACCGGGGAGCTGTTTTTT . . TRBJ2-2 TRBV5-8
CASSPLNTEAFF TGTGCCAGCAGTCCCTTGAACACTGAAGCTTTCTTT . . TRBJ1-1 TRBV25-1
CASSPGRATGNTIYF TGTGCCAGCAGCCCGGGGAGGGCTACCGGAAACACCATATATTTT . once TRBJ1-3 TRBV7-8
CTSTLSRDRGPLRQRGSNQPQHF TGCACCAGCACCCTCTCCCGGGACAGGGGGCCCTTGCGCCAGCGGGGTAGCAATCAGCCCCAGCATTTT . . TRBJ1-5 TRBV1
CASRTDQETQYF TGTGCCAGCAGGACAGACCAAGAGACCCAGTACTTC . once TRBJ2-5 TRBV2
CATSDRTSNYGYTF TGTGCCACCAGTGATCGGACTTCTAACTATGGCTACACCTTC . . TRBJ1-2 TRBV24-1
CSVVGGSSYEQYF TGCAGCGTTGTTGGTGGGAGCTCCTACGAGCAGTACTTC . once TRBJ2-7 TRBV29-1
CASSRILTGTFSGNTIYF TGTGCCAGCAGCCGGATTCTGACAGGCACCTTCTCTGGAAACACCATATATTTT . . TRBJ1-3 TRBV5-8
CASSTGMIDGYTF TGTGCCAGCTCGACAGGGATGATCGATGGCTACACCTTC TRBD1 . TRBJ1-2 TRBV2
CASSRDSALRINGYTF TGCGCCAGCAGCCGGGACAGTGCCCTTAGGATCAATGGCTACACCTTC TRBD1 . TRBJ1-2 TRBV5-1
CASSAGQGTEAFF TGTGCCAGCAGCGCCGGACAGGGCACTGAAGCTTTCTTT TRBD1 once TRBJ1-1 TRBV9
CASSLSSGGVMGQFF TGTGCCAGCAGCTTGTCCAGCGGGGGGGTTATGGGGCAGTTCTTC TRBD2 . TRBJ2-1 TRBV5-4
CAFRGGQGKETQYF TGTGCGTTCCGAGGAGGACAGGGAAAAGAGACCCAGTACTTC TRBD1 . TRBJ2-5 TRBV2
CASALGRDSPLHF TGTGCCAGCGCCTTAGGGAGGGATTCACCCCTCCACTTT . . TRBJ1-6 TRBV12-3/TRBV12-4
CASSFTGANTEAFF TGTGCCAGCAGCTTTACAGGGGCGAACACTGAAGCTTTCTTT TRBD1 . TRBJ1-1 TRBV11-2
CASSRSYQETQYF TGTGCCAGCAGCCGTTCGTACCAAGAGACCCAGTACTTC . . TRBJ2-5 TRBV14
CASSEGTGGTDTQYF TGTGCCAGCAGTGAGGGTACGGGGGGGACAGATACGCAGTATTTT TRBD2 . TRBJ2-3 TRBV2
CASSLVATNEKLFF TGCGCCAGCAGCTTGGTAGCAACTAATGAAAAACTGTTTTTT . few TRBJ1-4 TRBV5-1
CASSPSVATGELFF TGTGCCAGCAGCCCCTCTGTGGCTACCGGGGAGCTGTTTTTT . . TRBJ2-2 TRBV7-9
CAWSPTWGQVTIYF TGTGCCTGGAGTCCTACGTGGGGACAAGTAACCATATATTTT . . TRBJ1-3 TRBV30
CASSPNQETQYF TGTGCCAGCAGCCCAAACCAAGAGACCCAGTACTTC . . TRBJ2-5 TRBV7-9
CASSFRANYEQYF TGTGCCAGCAGTTTCAGGGCCAACTACGAGCAGTACTTC . few TRBJ2-7 TRBV27
CASSPEQLRNQPQHF TGCGCCAGCAGCCCAGAACAGTTACGCAATCAGCCCCAGCATTTT . . TRBJ1-5 TRBV4-1
CASSLFKGGNEKLFF TGTGCCAGCAGCTTATTTAAGGGAGGGAATGAAAAACTGTTTTTT . . TRBJ1-4 TRBV13
CATSDPQGPEAFF TGTGCCACCAGTGATCCCCAGGGCCCTGAAGCTTTCTTT . . TRBJ1-1 TRBV24-1
CASSPGWSYEQYF TGTGCCAGCAGCCCCGGGTGGTCCTACGAGCAGTACTTC . . TRBJ2-7 TRBV12-3/TRBV12-4
CASSQGGPNYGYTF TGTGCCAGCAGCCAGGGCGGACCTAACTATGGCTACACCTTC . . TRBJ1-2 TRBV6-5
CASSLDGADTEAFF TGTGCCAGCAGCTTAGATGGGGCGGACACTGAAGCTTTCTTT . . TRBJ1-1 TRBV11-2
CASSLLAGVGTDTQYF TGTGCCAGCAGCTTGCTAGCGGGAGTGGGCACAGATACGCAGTATTTT TRBD2 . TRBJ2-3 TRBV5-4
CASSTRTGRSGANVLTF TGTGCCAGCAGTACCCGGACAGGGCGCTCTGGGGCCAACGTCCTGACTTTC TRBD1 . TRBJ2-6 TRBV27
CASSPGTTTDTEAFF TGTGCCAGCTCACCAGGGACAACGACCGACACTGAAGCTTTCTTT . . TRBJ1-1 TRBV18
CASMLDIDTGSSYEQYF TGCGCCAGCATGCTTGATATCGATACAGGATCTTCCTACGAGCAGTACTTC . . TRBJ2-7 TRBV5-1
CASSETWSYNSPLHF TGTGCCAGCAGTGAGACATGGTCCTATAATTCACCCCTCCACTTT . . TRBJ1-6 TRBV6-1
CASSVAGGSEYNEQFF TGTGCCAGCAGCGTAGCGGGCGGGAGCGAGTACAATGAGCAGTTCTTC TRBD2 once TRBJ2-1 TRBV9
CACDSQYNSPLHF TGTGCCTGCGACAGTCAGTATAATTCACCCCTCCACTTT . . TRBJ1-6 TRBV2
CATSRGALGLANIQYF TGTGCCACCAGCAGAGGTGCCCTTGGACTAGCAAACATTCAGTACTTC TRBD2 . TRBJ2-4 TRBV15
CASSNRQGFQPRHF TGTGCCAGCAGCAATAGACAGGGTTTCCAGCCCCGGCATTTT TRBD1 . TRBJ1-5 TRBV7-2
CASSDLGTMQFF TGTGCCAGCAGTGACCTCGGGACAATGCAGTTCTTC . . TRBJ2-1 TRBV25-1
CASSHRTGAHSGNTIYF TGTGCCAGCAGCCATAGAACAGGGGCCCACTCTGGAAACACCATATATTTT TRBD1 . TRBJ1-3 TRBV11-2
CASSTTTGRFDTEAFF TGTGCCAGTAGTACGACGACAGGGAGATTTGACACTGAAGCTTTCTTT TRBD1 . TRBJ1-1 TRBV19
CASSPLVRTDEQFF TGTGCCAGCTCACCCCTAGTCCGTACGGATGAGCAGTTCTTC . once TRBJ2-1 TRBV18
CASRTGEIGSPLHF TGTGCCAGCAGAACAGGGGAGATTGGTTCACCCCTCCACTTT TRBD1 . TRBJ1-6 TRBV6-4
CASSLGIGSGFQETQYF TGTGCCAGCAGCCTCGGGATTGGCAGCGGATTCCAAGAGACCCAGTACTTC . . TRBJ2-5 TRBV3-1/TRBV3-2
CASSDPGLAGTKEQFF TGCGCCAGCAGTGACCCGGGACTAGCGGGAACAAAGGAGCAGTTCTTC TRBD2 few TRBJ2-1 TRBV10-1
CASSPGTTTGELFF TGTGCCAGCAGCCCCGGGACAACGACCGGGGAGCTGTTTTTT . . TRBJ2-2 TRBV9
CASSDGRQGANTGELFF TGTGCCAGCAGTGACGGGAGACAGGGCGCGAACACCGGGGAGCTGTTTTTT . . TRBJ2-2 TRBV6-1
CASSLARNTGELFF TGTGCCAGCAGCTTGGCTCGTAACACCGGGGAGCTGTTTTTT . . TRBJ2-2 TRBV11-2
CASSGDRANTGELFF TGTGCCAGCAGTGGGGACAGGGCGAACACCGGGGAGCTGTTTTTT TRBD1 . TRBJ2-2 TRBV2